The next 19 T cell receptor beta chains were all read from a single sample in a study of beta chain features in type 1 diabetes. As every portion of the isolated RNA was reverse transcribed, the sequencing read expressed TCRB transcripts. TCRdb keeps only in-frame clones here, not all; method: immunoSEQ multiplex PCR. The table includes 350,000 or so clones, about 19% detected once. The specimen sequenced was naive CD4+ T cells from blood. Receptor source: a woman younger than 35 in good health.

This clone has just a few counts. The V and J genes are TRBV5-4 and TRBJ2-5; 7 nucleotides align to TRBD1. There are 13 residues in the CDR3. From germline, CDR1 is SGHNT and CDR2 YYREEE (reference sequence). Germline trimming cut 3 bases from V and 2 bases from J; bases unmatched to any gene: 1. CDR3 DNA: TGTGCCAGCAGCTGGGACAGACAAGAGACCCAGTACTTC. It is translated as CASSWDRQETQYF.

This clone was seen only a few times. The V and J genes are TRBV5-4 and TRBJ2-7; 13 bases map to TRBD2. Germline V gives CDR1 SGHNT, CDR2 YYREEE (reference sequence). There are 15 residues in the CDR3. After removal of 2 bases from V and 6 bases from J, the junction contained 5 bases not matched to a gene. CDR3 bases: TGTGCCAGCAGCTTACCGGGACTAGCGGGATCCGAGCAGTACTTC. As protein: CASSLPGLAGSEQYF. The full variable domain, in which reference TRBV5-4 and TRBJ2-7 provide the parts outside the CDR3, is ETGVTQSPTHLIKTRGQQVTLRCSSQSGHNTVSWYQQALGQGPQFIFQYYREEENGRGNFPPRFSGLQFPNYSSELNVNALELDDSALYLCASSLPGLAGSEQYFGPGTRLTVT.

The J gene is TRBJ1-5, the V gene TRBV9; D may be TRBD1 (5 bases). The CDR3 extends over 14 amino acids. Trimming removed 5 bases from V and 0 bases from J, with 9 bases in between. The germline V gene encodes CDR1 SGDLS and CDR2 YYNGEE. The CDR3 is CASSPGLSNQPQHF. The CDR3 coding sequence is TGTGCCAGCAGTCCGGGACTTAGCAATCAGCCCCAGCATTTT.

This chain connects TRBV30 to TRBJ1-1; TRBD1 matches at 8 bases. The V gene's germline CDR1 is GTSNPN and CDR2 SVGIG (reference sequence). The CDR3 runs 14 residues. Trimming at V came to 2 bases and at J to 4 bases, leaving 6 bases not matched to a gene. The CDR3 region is CAWSTTTGGTEAFF. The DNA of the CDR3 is TGTGCCTGGAGTACTACCACAGGGGGCACTGAAGCTTTCTTT.

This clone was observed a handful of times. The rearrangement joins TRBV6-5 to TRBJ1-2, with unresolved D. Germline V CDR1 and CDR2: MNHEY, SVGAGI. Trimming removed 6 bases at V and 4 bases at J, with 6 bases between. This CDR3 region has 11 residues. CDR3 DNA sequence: TGTGCCAGCAGATCAGGCTATGGCTACACCTTC. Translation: CASRSGYGYTF.

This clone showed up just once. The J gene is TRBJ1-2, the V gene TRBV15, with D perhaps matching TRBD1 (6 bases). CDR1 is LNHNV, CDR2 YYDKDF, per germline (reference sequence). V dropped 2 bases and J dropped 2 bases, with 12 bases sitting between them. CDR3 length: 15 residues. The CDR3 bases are TGTGCCACCAGCAGACCCGGACAGTACAACTATGGCTACACCTTC. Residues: CATSRPGQYNYGYTF.

CDR3 protein: CAWSGPSNEQFF. The DNA of the CDR3 is TGTGCCTGGAGCGGTCCGTCCAATGAGCAGTTCTTC. The V gene is TRBV30, the J gene TRBJ2-1; no clear D. Germline V lookup: CDR1 GTSNPN, CDR2 SVGIG (reference sequence). The CDR3 totals 12 residues. The V gene lost 3 bases and the J gene lost 6 bases, with 9 bases spanning the gap.

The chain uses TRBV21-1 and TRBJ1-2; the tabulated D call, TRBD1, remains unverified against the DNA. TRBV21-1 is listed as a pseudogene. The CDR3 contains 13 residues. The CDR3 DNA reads TGTGCCAGCAGCAAGGGGACAGGGGATGGCTACACCTTC. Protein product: CASSKGTGDGYTF.

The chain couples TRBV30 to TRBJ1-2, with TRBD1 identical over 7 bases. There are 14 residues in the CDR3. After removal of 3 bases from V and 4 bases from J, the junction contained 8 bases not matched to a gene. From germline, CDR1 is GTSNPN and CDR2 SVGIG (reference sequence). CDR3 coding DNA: TGTGCCTGGAGCAGACAGGGCCCCACCTATGGCTACACCTTC. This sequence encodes CAWSRQGPTYGYTF.

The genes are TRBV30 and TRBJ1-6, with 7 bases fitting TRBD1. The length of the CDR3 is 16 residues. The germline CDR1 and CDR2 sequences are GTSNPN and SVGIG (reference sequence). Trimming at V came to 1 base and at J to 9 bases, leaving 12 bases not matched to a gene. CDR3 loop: CAWSGTSTGRSSPLHF. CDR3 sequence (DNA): TGTGCCTGGAGTGGTACTTCGACAGGGAGGAGTTCACCCCTCCACTTT.

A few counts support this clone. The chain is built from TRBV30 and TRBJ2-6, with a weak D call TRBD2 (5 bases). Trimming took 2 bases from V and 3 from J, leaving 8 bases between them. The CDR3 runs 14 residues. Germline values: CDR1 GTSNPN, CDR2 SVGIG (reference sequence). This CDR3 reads CAWSLGGGANVLTF. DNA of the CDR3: TGTGCCTGGAGTCTTGGAGGTGGGGCCAACGTCCTGACTTTC.

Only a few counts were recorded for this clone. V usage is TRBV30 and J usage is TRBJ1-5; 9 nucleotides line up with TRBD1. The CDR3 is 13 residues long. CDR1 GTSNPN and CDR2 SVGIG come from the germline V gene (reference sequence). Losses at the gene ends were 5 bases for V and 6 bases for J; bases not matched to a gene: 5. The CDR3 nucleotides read TGTGCCTGGGACAGGGGGTTTGCTCAGCCCCAGCATTTT. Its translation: CAWDRGFAQPQHF.

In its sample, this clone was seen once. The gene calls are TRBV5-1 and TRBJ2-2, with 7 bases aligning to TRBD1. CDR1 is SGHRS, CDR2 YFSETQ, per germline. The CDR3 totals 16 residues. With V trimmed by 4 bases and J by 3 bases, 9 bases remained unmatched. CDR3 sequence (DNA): TGCGCCAGCAGCACAACGACAGGGACGTACACCGGGGAGCTGTTTTTT. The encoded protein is CASSTTTGTYTGELFF.

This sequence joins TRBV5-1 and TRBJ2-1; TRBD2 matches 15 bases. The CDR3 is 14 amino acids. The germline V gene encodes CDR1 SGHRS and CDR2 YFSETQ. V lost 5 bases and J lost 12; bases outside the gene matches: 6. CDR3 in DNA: TGCGCCAGCAGTCTAGGACTAGCGGGAGGGTCGCAGTTCTTC. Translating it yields CASSLGLAGGSQFF.

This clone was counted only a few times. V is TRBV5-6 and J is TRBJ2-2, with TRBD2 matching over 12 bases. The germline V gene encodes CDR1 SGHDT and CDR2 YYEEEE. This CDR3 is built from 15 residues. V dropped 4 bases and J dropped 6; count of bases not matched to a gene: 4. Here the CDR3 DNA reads TGTGCCAGCAGCGGGACTAGCGGGTTACCCGGGGAGCTGTTTTTT. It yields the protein CASSGTSGLPGELFF.

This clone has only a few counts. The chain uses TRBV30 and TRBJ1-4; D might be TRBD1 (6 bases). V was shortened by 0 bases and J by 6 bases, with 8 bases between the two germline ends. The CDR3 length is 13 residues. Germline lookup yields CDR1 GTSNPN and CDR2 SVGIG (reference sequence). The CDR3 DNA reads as TGTGCCTGGAGTGTCAACAGGGATGAAAAACTGTTTTTT. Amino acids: CAWSVNRDEKLFF.

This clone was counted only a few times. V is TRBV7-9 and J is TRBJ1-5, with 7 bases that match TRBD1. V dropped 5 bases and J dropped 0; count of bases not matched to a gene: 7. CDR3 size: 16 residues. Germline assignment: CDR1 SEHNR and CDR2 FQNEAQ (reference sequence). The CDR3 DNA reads TGTGCCAGCAGCGAAGGGGACAGAGATAGCAATCAGCCCCAGCATTTT. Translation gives CASSEGDRDSNQPQHF.

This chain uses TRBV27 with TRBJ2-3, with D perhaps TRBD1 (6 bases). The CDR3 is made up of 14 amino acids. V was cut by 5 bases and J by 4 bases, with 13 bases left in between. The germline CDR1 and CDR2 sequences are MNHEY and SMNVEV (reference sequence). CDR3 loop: CASSGIRGPDTQYF. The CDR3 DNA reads TGTGCCAGCAGTGGGATCAGGGGTCCAGATACGCAGTATTTT.

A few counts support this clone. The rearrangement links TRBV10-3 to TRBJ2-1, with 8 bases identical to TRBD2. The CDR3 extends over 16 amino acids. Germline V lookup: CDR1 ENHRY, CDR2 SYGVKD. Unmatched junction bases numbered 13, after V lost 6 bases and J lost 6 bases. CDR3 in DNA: TGTGCCATCAGCTCACGGGGGGGGCCTCCAGGCAATGAGCAGTTCTTC. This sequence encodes CAISSRGGPPGNEQFF.